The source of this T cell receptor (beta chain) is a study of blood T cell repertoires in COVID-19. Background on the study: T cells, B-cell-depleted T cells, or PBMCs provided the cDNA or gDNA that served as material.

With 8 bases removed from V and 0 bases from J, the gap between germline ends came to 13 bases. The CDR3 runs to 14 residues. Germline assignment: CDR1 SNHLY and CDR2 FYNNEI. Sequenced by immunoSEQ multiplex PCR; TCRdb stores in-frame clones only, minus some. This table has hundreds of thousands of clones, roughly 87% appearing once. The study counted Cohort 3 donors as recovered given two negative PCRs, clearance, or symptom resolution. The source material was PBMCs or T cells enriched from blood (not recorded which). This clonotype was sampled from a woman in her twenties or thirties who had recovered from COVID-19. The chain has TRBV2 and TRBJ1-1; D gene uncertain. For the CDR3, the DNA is TGTGCCAGCGAACTCGCGGGTTTGAACACTGAAGCTTTCTTT. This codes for CASELAGLNTEAFF.